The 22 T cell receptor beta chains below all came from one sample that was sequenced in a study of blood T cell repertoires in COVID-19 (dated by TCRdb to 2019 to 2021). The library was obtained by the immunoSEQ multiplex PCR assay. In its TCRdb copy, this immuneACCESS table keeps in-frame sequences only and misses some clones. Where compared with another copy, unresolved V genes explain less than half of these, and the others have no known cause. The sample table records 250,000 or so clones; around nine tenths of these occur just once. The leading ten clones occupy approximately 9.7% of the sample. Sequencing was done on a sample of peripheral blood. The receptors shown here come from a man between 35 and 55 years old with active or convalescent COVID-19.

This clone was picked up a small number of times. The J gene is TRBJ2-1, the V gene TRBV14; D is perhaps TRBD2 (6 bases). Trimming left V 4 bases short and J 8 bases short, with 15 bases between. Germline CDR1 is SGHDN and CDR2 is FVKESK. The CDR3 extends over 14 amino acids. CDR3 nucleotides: TGTGCCAGCAGCCCAGGGCGGTGGGGGGATGAGCAGTTCTTC. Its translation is CASSPGRWGDEQFF.

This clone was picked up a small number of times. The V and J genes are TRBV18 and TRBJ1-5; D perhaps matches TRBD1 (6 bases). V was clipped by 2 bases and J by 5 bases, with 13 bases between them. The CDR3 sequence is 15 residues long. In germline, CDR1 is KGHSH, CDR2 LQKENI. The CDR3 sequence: CASSPNPGGDQPQHF. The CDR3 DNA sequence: TGTGCCAGCTCACCAAACCCGGGGGGCGATCAGCCCCAGCATTTT.

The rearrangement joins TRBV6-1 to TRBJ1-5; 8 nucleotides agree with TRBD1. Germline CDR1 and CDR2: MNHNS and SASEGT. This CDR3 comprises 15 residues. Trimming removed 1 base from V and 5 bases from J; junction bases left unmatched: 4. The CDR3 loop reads CASSEESTGDQPQHF. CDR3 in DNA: TGTGCCAGCAGTGAAGAATCGACAGGGGATCAGCCCCAGCATTTT.

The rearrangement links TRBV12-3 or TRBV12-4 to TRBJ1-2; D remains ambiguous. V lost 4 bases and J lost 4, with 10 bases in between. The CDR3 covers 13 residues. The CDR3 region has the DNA TGTGCCAGCAGTTCCGGCGGAGGCTATGGCTACACCTTC. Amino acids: CASSSGGGYGYTF.

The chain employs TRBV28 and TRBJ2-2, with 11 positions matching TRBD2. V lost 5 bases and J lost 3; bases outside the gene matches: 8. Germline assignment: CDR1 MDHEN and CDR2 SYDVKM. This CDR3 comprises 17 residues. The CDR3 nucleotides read TGTGCCAGCAGTGCCCCGACTAGCGGGGTGTACACCGGGGAGCTGTTTTTT. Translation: CASSAPTSGVYTGELFF.

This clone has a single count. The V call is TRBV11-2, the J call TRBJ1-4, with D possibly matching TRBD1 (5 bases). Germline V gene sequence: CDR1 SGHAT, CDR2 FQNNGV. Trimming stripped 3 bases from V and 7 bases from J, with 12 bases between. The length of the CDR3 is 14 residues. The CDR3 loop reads CASSFLGRGEKLFF. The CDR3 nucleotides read TGTGCCAGCAGCTTCCTCGGGAGGGGTGAAAAACTGTTTTTT.

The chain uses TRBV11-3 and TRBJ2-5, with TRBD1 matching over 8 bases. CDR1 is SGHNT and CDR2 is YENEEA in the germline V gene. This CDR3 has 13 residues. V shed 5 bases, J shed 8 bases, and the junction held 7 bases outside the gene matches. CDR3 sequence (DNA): TGTGCCAGCAGCCCGGACAGGGAGCGTACCCAGTACTTC. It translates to CASSPDRERTQYF.

In DNA form, the CDR3 reads TGTGCCAGCGGGACTAGCGGGGGGAGCTCCTACAATGAGCAGTTCTTC. Protein product: CASGTSGGSSYNEQFF. The chain recombines TRBV9 with TRBJ2-1; 15 bases align to TRBD2. The CDR3 runs 16 residues. The germline V gene encodes CDR1 SGDLS and CDR2 YYNGEE. With 7 bases clipped from V and 0 bases from J, the junction kept 2 bases outside the gene matches.

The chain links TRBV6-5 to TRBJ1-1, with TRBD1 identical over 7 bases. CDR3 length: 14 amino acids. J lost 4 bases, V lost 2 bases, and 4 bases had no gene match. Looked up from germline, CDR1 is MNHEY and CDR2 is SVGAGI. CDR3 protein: CASSYGDRATEAFF. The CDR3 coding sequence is TGTGCCAGCAGTTACGGTGACAGGGCCACTGAAGCTTTCTTT.

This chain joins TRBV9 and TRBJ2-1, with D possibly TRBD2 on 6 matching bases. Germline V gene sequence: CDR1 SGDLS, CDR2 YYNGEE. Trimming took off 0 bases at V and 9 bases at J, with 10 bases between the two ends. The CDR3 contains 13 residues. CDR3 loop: CASSVGRVSEQFF. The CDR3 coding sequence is TGTGCCAGCAGCGTAGGGAGGGTCAGTGAGCAGTTCTTC. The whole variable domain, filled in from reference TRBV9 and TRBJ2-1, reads DSGVTQTPKHLITATGQRVTLRCSPRSGDLSVYWYQQSLDQGLQFLIQYYNGEERAKGNILERFSAQQFPDLHSELNLSSLELGDSALYFCASSVGRVSEQFFGPGTRLTVL.

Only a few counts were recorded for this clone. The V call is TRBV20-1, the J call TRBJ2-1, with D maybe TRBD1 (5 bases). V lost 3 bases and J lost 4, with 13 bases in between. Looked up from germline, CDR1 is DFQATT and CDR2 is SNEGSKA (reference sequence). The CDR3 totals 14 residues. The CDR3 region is CSASMGQAYNEQFF. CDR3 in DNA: TGCAGTGCTAGTATGGGGCAGGCGTACAATGAGCAGTTCTTC.

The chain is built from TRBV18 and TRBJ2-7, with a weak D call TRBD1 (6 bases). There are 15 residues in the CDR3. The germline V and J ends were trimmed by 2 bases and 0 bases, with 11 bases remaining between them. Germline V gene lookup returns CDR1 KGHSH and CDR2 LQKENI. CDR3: CASSPGGGYSYEQYF. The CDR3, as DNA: TGTGCCAGCTCACCAGGGGGCGGGTACTCCTACGAGCAGTACTTC.

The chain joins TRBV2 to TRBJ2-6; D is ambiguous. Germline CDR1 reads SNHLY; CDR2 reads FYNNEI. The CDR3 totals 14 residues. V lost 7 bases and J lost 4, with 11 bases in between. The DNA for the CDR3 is TGTGCCAGCACTACAGATCGCGGGGCCAACGTCCTGACTTTC. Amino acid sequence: CASTTDRGANVLTF.

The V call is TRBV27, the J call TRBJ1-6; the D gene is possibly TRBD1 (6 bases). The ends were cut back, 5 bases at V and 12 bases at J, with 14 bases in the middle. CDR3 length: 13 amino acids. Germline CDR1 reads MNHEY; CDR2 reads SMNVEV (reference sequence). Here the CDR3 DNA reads TGTGCCAGCAGTGCATACAGGGCCGTACCCCTCCACTTT. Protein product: CASSAYRAVPLHF.

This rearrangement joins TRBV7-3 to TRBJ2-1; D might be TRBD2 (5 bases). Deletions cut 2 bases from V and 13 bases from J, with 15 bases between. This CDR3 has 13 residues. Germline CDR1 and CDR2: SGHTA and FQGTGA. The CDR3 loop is CASSLGGGDLQFF. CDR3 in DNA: TGTGCCAGCAGCTTAGGCGGAGGTGACCTTCAGTTCTTC.

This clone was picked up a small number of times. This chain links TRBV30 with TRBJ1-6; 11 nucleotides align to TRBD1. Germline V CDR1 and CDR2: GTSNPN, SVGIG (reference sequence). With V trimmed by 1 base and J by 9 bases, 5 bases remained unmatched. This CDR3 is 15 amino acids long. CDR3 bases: TGTGCCTGGAGTGCGGACAGGGGGCCTGGTTCACCCCTCCACTTT. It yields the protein CAWSADRGPGSPLHF.

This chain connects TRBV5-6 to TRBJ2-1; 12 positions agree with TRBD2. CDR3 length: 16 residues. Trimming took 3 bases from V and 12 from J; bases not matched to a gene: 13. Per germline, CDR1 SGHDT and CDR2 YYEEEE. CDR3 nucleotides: TGTGCCAGCAGCTCTCGACTAGCGGGAGCCCTCTCTGTGCAGTTCTTC. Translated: CASSSRLAGALSVQFF.

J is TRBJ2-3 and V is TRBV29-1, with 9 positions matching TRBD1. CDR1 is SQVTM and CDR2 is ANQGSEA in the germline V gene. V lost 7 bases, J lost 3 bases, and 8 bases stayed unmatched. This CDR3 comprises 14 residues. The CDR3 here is CSADRDRVTDTQYF. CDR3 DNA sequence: TGCAGCGCTGACCGGGACAGGGTTACAGATACGCAGTATTTT.

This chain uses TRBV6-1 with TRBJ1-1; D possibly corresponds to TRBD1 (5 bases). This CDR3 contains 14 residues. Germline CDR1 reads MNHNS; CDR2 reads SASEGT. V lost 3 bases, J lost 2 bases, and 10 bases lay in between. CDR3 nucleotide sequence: TGTGCCAGCAGTGAGCGGGGGGTTAACACTGAAGCTTTCTTT. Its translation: CASSERGVNTEAFF.

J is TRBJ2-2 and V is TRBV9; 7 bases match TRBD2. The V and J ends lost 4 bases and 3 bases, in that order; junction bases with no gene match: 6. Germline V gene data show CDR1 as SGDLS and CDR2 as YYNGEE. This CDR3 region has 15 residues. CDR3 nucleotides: TGTGCCAGCAGCTTCTCTAGCGGATACACCGGGGAGCTGTTTTTT. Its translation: CASSFSSGYTGELFF.

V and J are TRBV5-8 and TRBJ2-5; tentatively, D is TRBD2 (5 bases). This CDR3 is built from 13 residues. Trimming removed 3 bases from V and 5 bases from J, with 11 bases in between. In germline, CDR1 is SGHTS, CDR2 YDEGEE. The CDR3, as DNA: TGTGCCAGCAGCTACCTCGGCGGGGAGACCCAGTACTTC. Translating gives CASSYLGGETQYF.

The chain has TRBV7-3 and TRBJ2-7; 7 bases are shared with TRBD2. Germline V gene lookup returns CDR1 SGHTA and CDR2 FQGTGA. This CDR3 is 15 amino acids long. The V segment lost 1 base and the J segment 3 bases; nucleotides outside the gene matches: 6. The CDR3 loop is CASSLSAGEFYEQYF. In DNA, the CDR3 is TGTGCCAGCAGCTTAAGTGCGGGGGAATTCTACGAGCAGTACTTC.